This T cell receptor beta chain is from a study of T cells in Graves' hyperthyroidism and ophthalmopathy (dated by TCRdb to about 2019). Turning to the overall study: Peripheral blood was collected at initial diagnosis, before any treatment. TCR Vbeta CDR3 sequencing of 120 to 150 peripheral blood samples (43 ophthalmopathy, 75 to 85 hyperthyroidism and around 17 progressor patients) is reported in the paper. The 90 or so discovery patients were randomly split 7:3 into training and test sets. Whether ophthalmopathy could be predicted prospectively was tested in an independent validation cohort made up of about 18 hyperthyroidism patients plus 17 patients who later progressed to ophthalmopathy. The study also compared thyroid tissue and blood T-cell repertoires from about six Graves' hyperthyroidism patients. To identify distinguishing TCR V-J signatures, a discovery cohort of 95 to 100 patients was used, comprising under 45 with Graves' ophthalmopathy and 57 with stable Graves' hyperthyroidism. Once sampling was done, hyperthyroidism patients were given methimazole at a starting dose of 30 mg daily, whereas ophthalmopathy patients were given high-dose intravenous methylprednisolone.

Ophthalmopathy patients had moderately to severely active disease, with a Clinical Activity Score of 3 or more, a NOSPECS grade of 4 or more, and a disease duration of less than 3 months. Patients with uncontrolled infections, other autoimmune diseases, pregnancy or lactation were excluded. Diagnoses were based on clinical symptoms, serum thyroxine and TRAb, thyroid ultrasound and orbital computed tomography. Ficoll-Paque density gradient centrifugation was used to isolate PBMCs from about 9.4 ml of fresh peripheral blood. Trizol reagent was used to extract total RNA, and RNA quality was then checked on an Agilent 2100 Bioanalyzer. The CDR3 starts with the cysteine, ends with the phenylalanine, and has 14 residues. Of the read, only the CDR3 DNA is kept; its 42 bases are in frame from base 1. CDR1 and CDR2 are drawn from the germline V gene: MDHEN, SYDVKM. V lost 4 bases and J lost 4 bases; the stretch between them is 14 bases long.

This clonotype was recorded at least ten times. Its antigen target is currently unknown. Base qualities are not provided; no much larger clone lies one nucleotide away. Points the paper makes about the study in general: In validation, the model predicted progression to ophthalmopathy a median of 6.5 months before onset, with 65% to 71% sensitivity and roughly 73% specificity. Most expanded thyroid clonotypes (frequency above 0.001) were also detected in blood, suggesting blood repertoires may reflect thyroid immune responses. In cross-validation, a model built on a 13 V-J signature told ophthalmopathy apart from stable hyperthyroidism with 85% to 90% sensitivity and roughly 83% specificity, and in testing the same model reached 80%/75%. Sample size was not statistically predetermined, and investigators were not blinded to group allocation.

TCR beta CDR3 regions were amplified from RNA transcripts. A first-round RT-PCR of the TCR CDR3 used the HTBI primer set with the Qiagen OneStep RT-PCR kit. The libraries were constructed in a second round of multiplex PCR and then size-selected and purified. Sequencing of the libraries was done on an Illumina HiSeq2000 using paired-end 100 bp reads. As for the authors' bioinformatics: SOAPnuke was used to process the raw data, with reads discarded if the reads contained adapters or uncalled bases, had a mean Phred below 15, or lacked an exact constant-primer or identifier match. COPE v1.2.5 was used to merge the high-quality paired reads, and each unique nucleotide sequence was defined as a clonotype. Clonotypes were aligned to IMGT TRBV, TRBD and TRBJ reference segments using MiTCR v1.1. Only V-J combinations with frequency above 0.0001, covering about 99% of repertoires, were analysed. A TCS score was defined as the ratio of F50 (clonal expansion) to E x V (chaos), with BLOSUM62-based TCRdist applied between CDR3 peptides within each V-J. Welch's t-statistics and random forest reduced roughly 530 V-J features to about 12, which were used in a naive Bayes classifier (R e1071). TCRdb applied fastp at Q25 and MiXCR to the public reads, then kept only in-frame beta chains. Under each unique CDR3 protein, matching rows form one entry showing the most common genes and DNA. None of the V and J calls come from the authors' own analysis; TCRdb made them. This sample lists 300,000 to 350,000 distinct CDR3 sequences; 15% to 20% were detected once. The ten largest clones capture about a sixth of the sample.

The rearrangement combines TRBV28 with TRBJ2-7, with the D gene not confidently named. Sequenced input: blood. The sequence derives from a woman in her forties with Graves' ophthalmopathy. The DNA reads as follows: TGTGCCAGCAGTTCCATGACTTTCGGATACGAGCAGTACTTC. Its translation is CASSSMTFGYEQYF.